One and the same sample provided the 28 T cell receptor beta chains below, sequenced in a study of cytomegalovirus exposure and HLA in healthy donors. The primer mix had 60 Vbeta and 13 Jbeta primers. Assay used: immunoSEQ multiplex PCR; TCRdb lists only in-frame clones, some missing. The sample lists some 120,000 clones, about three quarters occurring once. The specimen was PBMCs. These receptors came from a man younger than 40 in good health and CMV-seronegative.

The chain is built from TRBV5-1 and TRBJ1-1; D may be TRBD1 (6 bases). This CDR3 spans 16 amino acids. CDR1 is SGHRS and CDR2 is YFSETQ in the germline V gene. The germline V and J ends were trimmed by 0 bases and 3 bases, with 15 bases remaining between them. The CDR3 DNA sequence: TGCGCCAGCAGCTTGGGTACAGGGAAGGGGGACACTGAAGCTTTCTTT. This encodes CASSLGTGKGDTEAFF.

The genes are TRBV7-9 and TRBJ1-1; the D is unclear. The length of the CDR3 is 12 residues. Germline V gene data show CDR1 as SEHNR and CDR2 as FQNEAQ (reference sequence). Trimming pared 9 bases from V and 1 base from J, leaving 9 bases between. CDR3 in DNA: TGTGCCAGTGACAAAGGGAACACTGAAGCTTTCTTT. Translated: CASDKGNTEAFF. Variable domain in full (rest from reference TRBV7-9 and TRBJ1-1): DTGVSQNPRHKITKRGQNVTFRCDPISEHNRLYWYRQTLGQGPEFLTYFQNEAQLEKSRLLSDRFSAERPKGSFSTLEIQRTEQGDSAMYLCASDKGNTEAFFGQGTRLTVV.

V is TRBV7-9 and J is TRBJ2-3, with D tentatively TRBD2 (5 bases). CDR1 SEHNR and CDR2 FQNEAQ come from the germline V gene (reference sequence). This CDR3 contains 17 residues. Deletions cut 1 base from V and 5 bases from J, with 19 bases between. CDR3 coding DNA: TGTGCCAGCAGCTTAGTTGGGTTAGCGTTACAGCAAGATACGCAGTATTTT. Translated, it gives CASSLVGLALQQDTQYF.

J is TRBJ1-1 and V is TRBV29-1; D gene uncertain. The germline CDR1 and CDR2 sequences are SQVTM and ANQGSEA. Trimming pared 4 bases from V and 3 bases from J, leaving 9 bases between. This CDR3 comprises 12 residues. The CDR3 loop is CSVGPVDTEAFF. CDR3 sequence (DNA): TGCAGCGTTGGTCCGGTGGACACTGAAGCTTTCTTT.

The V call is TRBV14, the J call TRBJ1-2; D is uncertain. Trimming removed 0 bases at V and 2 bases at J, with 16 bases between. Germline loops: CDR1 SGHDN, CDR2 FVKESK. The CDR3 length is 17 residues. CDR3 region: CASSQEGWEKVNYGYTF. The CDR3 DNA sequence: TGTGCCAGCAGCCAAGAAGGCTGGGAGAAAGTCAACTATGGCTACACCTTC.

The V gene is TRBV5-1, the J gene TRBJ1-2, with D possibly TRBD1 on 6 matching bases. CDR1 and CDR2 from the germline V gene are SGHRS and YFSETQ. This CDR3 is built from 13 residues. Trimming cost V 4 bases and J 4 bases, with 11 bases left between them. This CDR3 is CASSPGHSYGYTF. CDR3 DNA sequence: TGCGCCAGCAGCCCGGGACATTCCTATGGCTACACCTTC. The complete variable domain, with remaining parts taken from reference TRBV5-1 and TRBJ1-2, reads KAGVTQTPRYLIKTRGQQVTLSCSPISGHRSVSWYQQTPGQGLQFLFEYFSETQRNKGNFPGRFSGRQFSNSRSEMNVSTLELGDSALYLCASSPGHSYGYTFGSGTRLTVV.

V usage is TRBV5-5 and J usage is TRBJ2-1; 13 nucleotides agree with TRBD2. There are 16 residues in the CDR3. With V trimmed by 0 bases and J by 8 bases, 5 bases remained unmatched. Germline values: CDR1 SGHKS, CDR2 YYEKEE (reference sequence). The CDR3, as DNA: TGTGCCAGCAGCTTGGCCGGGACTAGCGGGAACGATGAGCAGTTCTTC. The encoded protein is CASSLAGTSGNDEQFF.

The chain has TRBV5-4 and TRBJ2-7; the match to TRBD2 covers 7 bases. V dropped 2 bases and J dropped 4; count of bases not matched to a gene: 9. Germline loops: CDR1 SGHNT, CDR2 YYREEE (reference sequence). CDR3 size: 15 residues. The CDR3 here is CASSLAGTINYEQYF. CDR3 nucleotide sequence: TGTGCCAGCAGCTTAGCCGGGACTATCAATTACGAGCAGTACTTC. The full variable domain, its missing parts supplied by reference TRBV5-4 and TRBJ2-7, is ETGVTQSPTHLIKTRGQQVTLRCSSQSGHNTVSWYQQALGQGPQFIFQYYREEENGRGNFPPRFSGLQFPNYSSELNVNALELDDSALYLCASSLAGTINYEQYFGPGTRLTVT.

This clone appeared a few times. V is TRBV5-4 and J is TRBJ2-3; 10 bases align to TRBD2. The junction had 7 bases not matched to a gene; V was cut back by 1 base and J by 5 bases. Germline V CDR1 and CDR2: SGHNT, YYREEE (reference sequence). The CDR3 runs 16 residues. The CDR3 sequence is CASSLRLAGVGDTQYF. The DNA for the CDR3 is TGTGCCAGCAGCTTGCGTCTAGCGGGAGTTGGAGATACGCAGTATTTT.

A remark on this clone: The limits of the CDR3 on the DNA are not certain, so only TCRdb's listed CDR3 is given. The chain uses TRBV30 and TRBJ1-4. Germline V gives CDR1 GTSNPN, CDR2 SVGIG (reference sequence). The CDR3 numbers 14 amino acids, ends counted. CDR3: CAWSISALNEKLFF.

A single count supports this clone. This chain joins TRBV11-2 and TRBJ2-7, with 7 bases identical to TRBD1. V lost 1 base and J lost 5; bases outside the gene matches: 14. Germline V gene data show CDR1 as SGHAT and CDR2 as FQNNGV. The CDR3 runs 17 residues. The CDR3 region has the DNA TGTGCCAGCAGCTTAGTTCACTCGACAGGGTTTGAAGACGAGCAGTACTTC. It codes for CASSLVHSTGFEDEQYF.

The CDR3 nucleotides read TGTGCCAGCAGGTGGACAGGGGGCTACACCGGGGAGCTGTTTTTT. Translating it yields CASRWTGGYTGELFF. This chain connects TRBV6-5 to TRBJ2-2; 11 bases align to TRBD1. Germline CDR1 and CDR2: MNHEY and SVGAGI. This CDR3 spans 15 amino acids. Trimming took 6 bases from V and 3 from J; bases not matched to a gene: 3.

V usage is TRBV30 and J usage is TRBJ2-4; TRBD2 aligns across 10 bases. J was trimmed by 0 bases and V by 2 bases; bases with no gene match: 4. Germline CDR1 and CDR2: GTSNPN and SVGIG (reference sequence). The CDR3 runs 16 residues. The CDR3: CAWSLAGALAKNIQYF. As DNA, the CDR3 is TGTGCCTGGAGTCTAGCGGGGGCTCTAGCCAAAAACATTCAGTACTTC.

V is TRBV12-5 and J is TRBJ2-2, with D possibly being TRBD2 (5 bases). This CDR3 comprises 13 residues. Germline loops: CDR1 LGHNT, CDR2 FRNRAP. Trimming left V 6 bases short and J 4 bases short, with 9 bases between. CDR3 sequence (DNA): TGTGCTAGTGGACTGGGAGTCACCGGGGAGCTGTTTTTT. Its translation is CASGLGVTGELFF.

The chain joins TRBV6-5 to TRBJ1-2, with 7 nucleotides matching TRBD1. There are 14 residues in the CDR3. Germline CDR1 is MNHEY and CDR2 is SVGAGI. The J segment lost 6 bases and the V segment lost 2 bases, leaving 6 bases of the junction unmatched. This CDR3 is CASSYTQGFDGYTF. CDR3 bases: TGTGCCAGCAGTTACACACAGGGGTTCGATGGCTACACCTTC.

The genes are TRBV5-1 and TRBJ1-2, with D possibly matching TRBD1 (6 bases). V was trimmed by 4 bases and J by 0 bases, leaving 10 bases between them. CDR3 length equals 14 residues. Germline V gene data show CDR1 as SGHRS and CDR2 as YFSETQ. The CDR3: CASSGGQSNYGYTF. The CDR3 nucleotides read TGCGCCAGCAGCGGTGGACAGTCTAACTATGGCTACACCTTC.

The chain links TRBV29-1 to TRBJ2-2; 14 bases fit TRBD2. The CDR3 covers 17 residues. After removal of 1 base from V and 4 bases from J, the junction contained 5 bases not matched to a gene. Germline assignment: CDR1 SQVTM and CDR2 ANQGSEA. CDR3 region: CSVEGGLAGGVTGELFF. CDR3 sequence (DNA): TGCAGCGTTGAAGGTGGACTAGCGGGGGGAGTCACCGGGGAGCTGTTTTTT.

The rearrangement uses TRBV4-1 and TRBJ2-7, with D possibly matching TRBD2 (6 bases). There are 14 residues in the CDR3. Germline V gene data show CDR1 as MGHRA and CDR2 as YSYEKL. Trimming stripped 5 bases from V and 3 bases from J, with 14 bases between. CDR3 in amino acids: CASSEREIFYEQYF. CDR3 DNA sequence: TGCGCCAGCAGCGAACGGGAGATATTCTACGAGCAGTACTTC.

This chain uses TRBV7-2 with TRBJ2-1; TRBD2 agrees at 9 bases. Germline V gives CDR1 SGHTA, CDR2 FQGNSA. The CDR3 length is 16 residues. The junction had 10 bases not matched to a gene; V was cut back by 1 base and J by 9 bases. The CDR3 nucleotides are TGTGCCAGCAGCTTAGGCGGTGCGGGGGGGCAGGGTGAGCAGTTCTTC. It codes for CASSLGGAGGQGEQFF.

As to this clone: An end of the junction differs from the germline gene, which may be a read error. The rearrangement joins TRBV29-1 to TRBJ2-3; D is possibly TRBD2 (7 bases). CDR3 length: 15 amino acids. Germline V gene sequence: CDR1 SQVTM, CDR2 ANQGSEA. CDR3 residues: CSVEWGGRSIDTQYF. DNA of the CDR3: TGCAGCGTTGAGTGGGGGGGCAGAAGCATAGATACGCAGTATTTT.

The chain joins TRBV10-3 to TRBJ1-2; TRBD1 aligns across 9 bases. After removal of 10 bases from V and 5 bases from J, the junction contained 11 bases not matched to a gene. The germline CDR1 and CDR2 sequences are ENHRY and SYGVKD. The CDR3 has 14 residues. The CDR3: CASGDGQGTYGYTF. CDR3 sequence (DNA): TGTGCCAGCGGGGATGGACAGGGGACGTATGGCTACACCTTC.

This chain uses TRBV10-1 with TRBJ2-4; perhaps TRBD1 as D (6 bases). This CDR3 has 16 amino acids. Germline V lookup: CDR1 WNHNN, CDR2 SYGVQD (reference sequence). The germline V and J ends were trimmed by 6 bases and 0 bases, with 15 bases remaining between them. The CDR3 nucleotides read TGCGCCAGCAGCCTCGGGACATTTCTAGCCAAAAACATTCAGTACTTC. Its translation: CASSLGTFLAKNIQYF.

V and J are TRBV11-2 and TRBJ2-7, with a tentative D call TRBD1 (6 bases). In germline, CDR1 is SGHAT, CDR2 FQNNGV. This CDR3 has 13 amino acids. The V end lost 4 bases, the J end lost 2 bases, and 9 bases lay between the germline ends. This chain's CDR3 is CASSWDIAYEQYF. The CDR3 region has the DNA TGTGCCAGCAGCTGGGACATAGCCTACGAGCAGTACTTC.

The chain links TRBV7-9 to TRBJ2-1, with 9 positions matching TRBD2. CDR3 size: 12 residues. Germline V gene lookup returns CDR1 SEHNR and CDR2 FQNEAQ (reference sequence). V dropped 1 base and J dropped 16; count of bases not matched to a gene: 5. CDR3 loop: CASSLGGLACFF. DNA of the CDR3: TGTGCCAGCAGCTTAGGGGGACTAGCTTGCTTCTTC.

V and J are TRBV5-1 and TRBJ2-1; D not certain. This CDR3 region has 16 residues. Germline V CDR1 and CDR2: SGHRS, YFSETQ. Trimming removed 0 bases at V and 4 bases at J, with 14 bases between. This chain's CDR3 is CASSLGVGIGYNEQFF. The CDR3 DNA sequence: TGCGCCAGCAGCTTGGGAGTAGGCATCGGGTACAATGAGCAGTTCTTC.

This clone was observed a handful of times. The gene calls are TRBV6-5 and TRBJ2-1; 9 bases are a match to TRBD1. There are 15 residues in the CDR3. In germline, CDR1 is MNHEY, CDR2 SVGAGI. The ends lost 4 bases at V and 5 bases at J; junction bases unmatched: 6. CDR3 protein: CASSWGTGWHNEQFF. The CDR3 coding sequence is TGTGCCAGCAGTTGGGGGACAGGGTGGCACAATGAGCAGTTCTTC.

The J gene is TRBJ1-5, the V gene TRBV6-5, with 7 bases identical to TRBD1. The germline V gene has CDR1 MNHEY and CDR2 SVGAGI. There are 13 residues in the CDR3. V gave up 6 bases and J gave up 4 bases; unmatched junction bases: 3. The CDR3 region is CASRTGPNQPQHF. In nucleotides, the CDR3 is TGTGCCAGCAGGACAGGGCCTAATCAGCCCCAGCATTTT.

The chain employs TRBV18 and TRBJ1-1; D remains unclear. This CDR3 comprises 14 residues. The V and J ends lost 4 bases and 8 bases respectively, with 17 bases between them. The germline CDR1 and CDR2 sequences are KGHSH and LQKENI. This CDR3 reads CASSLNLGGSEAFF. The CDR3 bases are TGTGCCAGCTCACTTAATCTTGGCGGATCAGAAGCTTTCTTT.